This is a list of T cell receptor beta chains from one sample in a study of blood T cell repertoires in COVID-19. Some clones are missing from TCRdb's copy, which holds only in-frame ones; the method was immunoSEQ multiplex PCR. In the table there are around 70,000 clones, around 91% of which are singletons. Sequenced sample: peripheral blood. These receptors were obtained from a human donor in a cohort sampled during active COVID-19. Both conserved end residues are part of each CDR3. D genes are given only for firm matches. Clone size is stated in some rows and not others, as once, few, many or a class when expanded.

clone_size	v_call	d_call	j_call	cdr3_aa	cdr3_nt
NA	TRBV6-1	NA	TRBJ2-3	CASSEFYEQATQYF	TGTGCCAGCAGTGAATTCTACGAGCAAGCTACGCAGTATTTT
NA	TRBV5-8	NA	TRBJ2-5	CASSSGIYQETQYF	TGTGCCAGCAGCTCAGGAATTTATCAAGAGACCCAGTACTTC
NA	TRBV12-2	NA	TRBJ1-2	CASRLAPSGGGEGYGYTF	TGTGCAAGTCGCTTAGCCCCCTCAGGCGGGGGGGAAGGGTATGGCTACACCTTC
NA	TRBV2	TRBD1	TRBJ1-2	CASSDPGQGNSGYTF	TGTGCCAGCAGTGACCCGGGACAGGGGAATAGTGGCTACACCTTC
NA	TRBV4-3	TRBD1	TRBJ2-3	CASSQRDRGPDTQYF	TGCGCCAGCAGCCAAAGGGACAGGGGCCCAGATACGCAGTATTTT
NA	TRBV3-1/TRBV3-2	NA	TRBJ2-1	CASSLAGFGGNEQFF	TGTGCCAGCAGCCTTGCGGGGTTCGGTGGAAATGAGCAGTTCTTC
NA	TRBV19	NA	TRBJ2-2	CASRSPGEGELFF	TGTGCCAGTAGATCCCCCGGGGAGGGGGAGCTGTTTTTT
NA	TRBV19	NA	TRBJ1-2	CASSNDPSGYTF	TGTGCCAGTTCTAATGATCCAAGTGGCTACACCTTC
once	TRBV7-2	TRBD2	TRBJ2-6	CASSLSGPNSGANVLTF	TGTGCCAGCAGCCTTAGCGGGCCAAACTCTGGGGCCAACGTCCTGACTTTC
NA	TRBV7-8	NA	TRBJ1-2	CASSRDIEANYGYTF	TGTGCCAGCAGCCGGGACATCGAAGCTAACTATGGCTACACCTTC
NA	TRBV4-3	TRBD2	TRBJ2-1	CASSLPTPGLEGGNEQFF	TGCGCCAGCAGCCTCCCAACTCCGGGACTAGAAGGGGGTAATGAGCAGTTCTTC
once	TRBV6-5	TRBD2	TRBJ2-7	CASNAGTTNEQYF	TGTGCCAGCAACGCCGGGACTACAAACGAGCAGTACTTC
NA	TRBV5-4	NA	TRBJ1-1	CASSTGTHVRGTEAFF	TGTGCCAGCAGTACCGGGACTCATGTGAGGGGCACTGAAGCTTTCTTT
NA	TRBV6-5	NA	TRBJ1-2	CASSYSPGPAVDGYTF	TGTGCCAGCAGTTACAGCCCAGGGCCGGCGGTTGATGGCTACACCTTC
NA	TRBV6-5	TRBD1	TRBJ2-5	CASRATGGGGTQYF	TGTGCCAGCAGGGCGACAGGGGGCGGTGGGACCCAGTACTTC
once	TRBV27	NA	TRBJ2-1	CASSLPGPYNEQFF	TGTGCCAGCAGTTTGCCAGGGCCATACAATGAGCAGTTCTTC
NA	TRBV9	NA	TRBJ1-1	CASSVDGLFTEAFF	TGTGCCAGCAGCGTAGATGGGCTATTCACTGAAGCTTTCTTT
NA	TRBV12-3/TRBV12-4	NA	TRBJ2-5	CASSRDLETQYF	TGTGCCAGCAGCAGGGACTTGGAGACCCAGTACTTC
NA	TRBV7-7	TRBD1	TRBJ2-2	CASSLGGQGGTGELFF	TGTGCCAGCAGCTTAGGGGGACAGGGAGGCACCGGGGAGCTGTTTTTT
NA	TRBV6-2/TRBV6-3	TRBD1	TRBJ1-1	CASSYRTGTGGHTEAFF	TGTGCCAGCAGTTACCGTACCGGGACAGGGGGTCACACTGAAGCTTTCTTT
NA	TRBV12-5	NA	TRBJ2-1	CASGFRTDAYNEQFF	TGTGCTAGTGGTTTTAGGACTGATGCCTACAATGAGCAGTTCTTC
NA	TRBV28	NA	TRBJ1-2	CASSLGQLNYGYTF	TGTGCCAGCAGTTTAGGACAGCTAAACTATGGCTACACCTTC
NA	TRBV14	TRBD1	TRBJ2-1	CASSQYQTGGSRNEQFF	TGTGCCAGCAGCCAATACCAGACAGGGGGGTCGAGGAATGAGCAGTTCTTC
NA	TRBV15	TRBD1	TRBJ2-7	CATSRDRRQGTYEQYF	TGTGCCACCAGCAGAGACCGAAGACAGGGGACCTACGAGCAGTACTTC
NA	TRBV7-2	NA	TRBJ1-3	CASLAKIGNTIYF	TGTGCCAGTCTCGCGAAAATAGGAAACACCATATATTTT
NA	TRBV11-1	TRBD1	TRBJ1-1	CASSWLRDRTGEAFF	TGTGCCAGCAGCTGGCTCCGGGACAGGACTGGTGAAGCTTTCTTT
once	TRBV10-3	TRBD1	TRBJ2-7	CAISTDRGSSEQYF	TGTGCCATCAGTACGGACAGGGGATCCTCCGAGCAGTACTTC
NA	TRBV6-5	TRBD1	TRBJ2-5	CASFRDSQETQYF	TGTGCCAGCTTCCGGGACAGTCAAGAGACCCAGTACTTC
NA	TRBV11-1	TRBD2	TRBJ2-7	CASSPSGTIRWEQYF	TGTGCCAGCAGCCCGTCCGGGACTATCAGGTGGGAGCAGTACTTC
NA	TRBV7-3	NA	TRBJ2-1	CASSLSSTPYNEQFF	TGTGCCAGCAGCTTGAGCTCGACACCTTACAATGAGCAGTTCTTC
NA	TRBV5-1	NA	TRBJ2-2	CASSGSGPTGELFF	TGCGCCAGCAGCGGGTCAGGCCCTACCGGGGAGCTGTTTTTT
NA	TRBV7-6	TRBD2	TRBJ2-1	CASSYLAGGNSYNEQFF	TGTGCCAGCAGCTACCTAGCGGGGGGGAACTCCTACAATGAGCAGTTCTTC
NA	TRBV5-1	TRBD1	TRBJ1-1	CASSLQPPGQGSEAFF	TGCGCCAGCAGCTTGCAACCTCCGGGACAGGGGTCTGAAGCTTTCTTT
NA	TRBV4-2	TRBD2	TRBJ2-7	CASSQVRDYDEQYF	TGTGCCAGCAGCCAAGTGAGGGACTATGACGAGCAGTACTTC
NA	TRBV10-3	TRBD2	TRBJ2-5	CATLAGGSQETQYF	TGTGCCACCTTAGCGGGGGGATCTCAAGAGACCCAGTACTTC
NA	TRBV4-3	NA	TRBJ1-6	CASSQDWGGSSYNSPLHF	TGCGCCAGCAGCCAAGATTGGGGCGGTAGCTCCTATAATTCACCCCTCCACTTT
NA	TRBV12-3/TRBV12-4	NA	TRBJ2-7	CASSFLYEQYF	TGTGCCAGCAGTTTTCTCTACGAGCAGTACTTC
once	TRBV6-6	NA	TRBJ2-7	CASSYGVGTYEQYF	TGTGCCAGCAGTTACGGCGTCGGGACCTACGAGCAGTACTTC
NA	TRBV7-9	NA	TRBJ1-1	CASSLRRMNTEAFF	TGTGCCAGCAGCTTACGGAGGATGAACACTGAAGCTTTCTTT
NA	TRBV7-6	TRBD2	TRBJ2-5	CASSLGTSGGPGRETQYF	TGTGCCAGCAGCTTAGGGACTAGCGGGGGGCCCGGACGGGAGACCCAGTACTTC
NA	TRBV3-1/TRBV3-2	NA	TRBJ1-1	CASSQVEPTEYTEAFF	TGTGCCAGCAGCCAAGTGGAGCCTACTGAGTACACTGAAGCTTTCTTT
NA	TRBV5-4	NA	TRBJ1-2	CASSLALDSLGYTF	TGTGCCAGCAGCTTGGCCCTGGACAGCCTGGGCTACACCTTC
NA	TRBV6-5	NA	TRBJ2-7	CASSPYPPYEQYF	TGTGCCAGCTCACCCTACCCCCCCTACGAGCAGTACTTC
once	TRBV21-1	NA	TRBJ1-2	CASSKGRGPDYGYTF	TGTGCCAGCAGCAAGGGCAGGGGGCCTGACTATGGCTACACCTTC
NA	TRBV5-1	TRBD1	TRBJ2-6	CASRGGRSGANVLTF	TGCGCCAGCAGAGGGGGCCGGTCTGGGGCCAACGTCCTGACTTTC
NA	TRBV6-5	NA	TRBJ2-1	CASRVDSLYNEQFF	TGTGCCAGCAGGGTGGACAGCCTATACAATGAGCAGTTCTTC
once	TRBV10-3	NA	TRBJ2-1	CAISESRGAGEQFF	TGTGCCATCAGTGAGTCACGGGGGGCGGGTGAGCAGTTCTTC
NA	TRBV5-4	TRBD2	TRBJ2-1	CASSLARTGGYNEQFF	TGTGCCAGCAGCTTGGCCCGGACGGGGGGGTACAATGAGCAGTTCTTC
NA	TRBV7-9	TRBD2	TRBJ2-5	CASSLLAGEETQYF	TGTGCCAGCAGCCTTCTAGCGGGGGAAGAGACCCAGTACTTC
NA	TRBV6-4	NA	TRBJ1-1	CATKPGHQNTEAFF	TGTGCCACTAAGCCGGGACATCAGAACACTGAAGCTTTCTTT
NA	TRBV7-6	TRBD1	TRBJ2-1	CASSLMGQGGSYNEQFF	TGTGCCAGCAGCCTCATGGGACAGGGCGGCTCCTACAATGAGCAGTTCTTC
once	TRBV2	TRBD2	TRBJ2-1	CASIWASGGFDEQFF	TGTGCCAGCATTTGGGCTAGCGGGGGTTTTGATGAGCAGTTCTTC
NA	TRBV9	TRBD2	TRBJ2-1	CASSVAGGPHEQFF	TGTGCCAGCAGCGTAGCGGGGGGGCCCCATGAGCAGTTCTTC
NA	TRBV5-1	TRBD2	TRBJ2-3	CASREGAGGGNTDTQYF	TGCGCCAGCCGGGAGGGAGCGGGGGGCGGAAACACAGATACGCAGTATTTT
once	TRBV19	TRBD1	TRBJ2-7	CASSGTDLGEQYF	TGTGCCAGTAGTGGGACAGATTTGGGGGAGCAGTACTTC
NA	TRBV2	NA	TRBJ1-5	CASTLEGFENQPQHF	TGTGCCAGCACTTTGGAGGGGTTCGAAAATCAGCCCCAGCATTTT
NA	TRBV5-6	NA	TRBJ1-5	CASSLGQARNQPQHF	TGTGCCAGCAGCTTGGGACAGGCGAGGAATCAGCCCCAGCATTTT
once	TRBV5-4	TRBD2	TRBJ2-5	CASSPVGGGFQETQYF	TGTGCCAGCTCCCCGGTTGGCGGGGGGTTCCAAGAGACCCAGTACTTC